What follows are 5 T cell receptor beta chains derived from one specimen sequenced in a study of T cell repertoires in cytomegalovirus infection. MiXCR was run by TCRdb on the reads, yielding one entry per CDR3 protein. The sample records around 190,000 distinct CDR3 sequences, around an eighth being singletons. Sequenced material: PBMCs. The receptors here all came from a human donor in good health (CMV status not recorded). Some clones in this sample may be carry-over from other donors' samples.

This clonotype has a count of ten or more. The rearrangement links TRBV7-9 to TRBJ2-3; 10 bases fit TRBD2. The CDR3 contains 15 residues. Germline V gives CDR1 SEHNR, CDR2 FQNEAQ (reference sequence). Trimming at V came to 5 bases and at J to 5 bases, leaving 7 bases not matched to a gene. The CDR3 DNA is TGTGCCAGCAGCCCCGGGACTAGCGACGGAGATACGCAGTATTTT. Its protein is CASSPGTSDGDTQYF.

In its sample, this clonotype was seen many times. V usage is TRBV4-2 and J usage is TRBJ2-1; 9 bases map to TRBD2. CDR3 length equals 17 residues. The V gene end was trimmed by 0 bases and the J gene end by 3 bases; junction bases not matched to a gene: 6. Germline CDR1 and CDR2: LGHNA and YNFKEQ. CDR3 region: CASSQDRRTSDYNEQFF. CDR3 in DNA: TGTGCCAGCAGCCAAGATCGTCGGACTAGCGACTACAATGAGCAGTTCTTC.

The chain links TRBV6-5 to TRBJ2-1; 10 nucleotides align to TRBD1. The V and J ends lost 4 bases and 10 bases, in that order; junction bases with no gene match: 7. The CDR3 loop spans 14 amino acids. Germline V gene sequence: CDR1 MNHEY, CDR2 SVGAGI. For the CDR3, the DNA is TGTGCCAGCAGTTCTCGGGACAGGGGAGGGGAGCAGTTCTTC. The encoded protein is CASSSRDRGGEQFF.

Ten or more counts support this clonotype. V and J are TRBV6-5 and TRBJ2-1; 7 positions agree with TRBD1. This CDR3 spans 16 amino acids. Trimming cost V 2 bases and J 7 bases; bases outside gene matches: 11. Germline CDR1 MNHEY, CDR2 SVGAGI. The CDR3 loop is CASSYEGAYNMNEQFF. Written as DNA, the CDR3 is TGTGCCAGCAGTTACGAGGGGGCTTATAATATGAATGAGCAGTTCTTC.

This clonotype occurred a few times. V gene TRBV29-1 combines with J gene TRBJ1-2; 7 positions match TRBD1. V lost 6 bases, J lost 3 bases, and 4 bases stayed unmatched. There are 12 residues in the CDR3. Germline V gene sequence: CDR1 SQVTM, CDR2 ANQGSEA. The CDR3 sequence: CSVQGDDYGYTF. CDR3 coding DNA: TGCAGCGTGCAGGGGGATGACTATGGCTACACCTTC.